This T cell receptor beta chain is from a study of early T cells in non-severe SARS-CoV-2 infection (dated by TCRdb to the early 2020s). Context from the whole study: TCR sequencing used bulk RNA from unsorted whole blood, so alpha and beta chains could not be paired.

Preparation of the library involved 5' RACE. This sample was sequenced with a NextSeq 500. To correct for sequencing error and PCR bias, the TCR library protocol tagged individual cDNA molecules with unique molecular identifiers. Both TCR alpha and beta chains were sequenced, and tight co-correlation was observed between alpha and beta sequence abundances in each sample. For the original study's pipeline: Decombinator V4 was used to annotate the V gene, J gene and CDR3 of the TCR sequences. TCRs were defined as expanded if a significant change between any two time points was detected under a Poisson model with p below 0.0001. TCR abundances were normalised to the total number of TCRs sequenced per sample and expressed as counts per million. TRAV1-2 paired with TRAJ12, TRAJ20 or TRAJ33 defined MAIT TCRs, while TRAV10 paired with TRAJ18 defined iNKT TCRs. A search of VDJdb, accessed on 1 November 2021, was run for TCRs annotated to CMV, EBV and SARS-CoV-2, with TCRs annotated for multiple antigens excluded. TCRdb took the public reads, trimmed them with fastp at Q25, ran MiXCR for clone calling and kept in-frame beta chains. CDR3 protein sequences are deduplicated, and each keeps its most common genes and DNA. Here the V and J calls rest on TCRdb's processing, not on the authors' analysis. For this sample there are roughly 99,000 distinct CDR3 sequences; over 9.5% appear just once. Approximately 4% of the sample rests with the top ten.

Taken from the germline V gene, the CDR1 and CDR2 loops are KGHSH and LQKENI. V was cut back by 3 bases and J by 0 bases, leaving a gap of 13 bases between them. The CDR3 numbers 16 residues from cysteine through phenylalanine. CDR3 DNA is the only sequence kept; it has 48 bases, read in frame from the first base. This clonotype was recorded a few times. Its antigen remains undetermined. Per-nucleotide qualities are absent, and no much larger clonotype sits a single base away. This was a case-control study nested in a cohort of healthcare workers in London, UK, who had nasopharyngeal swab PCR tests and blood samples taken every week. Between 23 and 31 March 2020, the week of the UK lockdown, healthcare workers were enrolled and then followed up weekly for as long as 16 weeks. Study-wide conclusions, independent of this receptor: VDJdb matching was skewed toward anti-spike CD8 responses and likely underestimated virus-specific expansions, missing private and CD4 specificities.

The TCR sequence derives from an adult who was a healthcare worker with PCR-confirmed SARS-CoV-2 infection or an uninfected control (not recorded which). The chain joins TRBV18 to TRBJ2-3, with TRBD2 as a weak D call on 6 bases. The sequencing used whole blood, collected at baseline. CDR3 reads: CASSPLGLPSTDTQYF. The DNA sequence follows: TGTGCCAGCTCACCGCTGGGACTGCCCAGCACAGATACGCAGTATTTT.